Here is one T cell receptor (beta chain) with its context. What it recognizes is unknown. V lost 4 bases to trimming and J lost 0 bases; unmatched junction nucleotides: 7. This CDR3 has 18 residues. Looked up from germline, CDR1 is SGHNT and CDR2 is YYREEE (reference sequence). Assay: immunoSEQ multiplex PCR; the TCRdb copy retains only in-frame clones and omits some. The sample has more than 55,000 clones, roughly 85% seen once. Autoimmune disease history or systemic immunosuppression led to patient exclusion. The data originate from a study of OX40 agonist ivuxolimab in advanced cancers. Study-level information: Dose-escalation patients suffered from hepatocellular carcinoma, melanoma, renal cell or head and neck cancer. Findings and caveats of the study: CD4+ and CD8+ blood T cells expanded clonally by week 6 at 0.1 to 3.0 mg/kg.

The chain is built from TRBV5-4 and TRBJ2-5; 15 bases are a match to TRBD2. Sequencing used CD4+ or CD8+ T cells sorted from blood, obtained in a trial of the OX40 agonist ivuxolimab. This clonotype originated in an adult with an advanced solid tumor such as melanoma, head and neck, liver or kidney cancer. DNA of the CDR3: TGTGCCAGCAGCCTTGGGACTAGCGGGAGGCCCTACCAAGAGACCCAGTACTTC. Protein: CASSLGTSGRPYQETQYF.